This record concerns one T cell receptor (beta chain) sequence. The ends lost 5 bases at V and 6 bases at J; junction bases unmatched: 4. The CDR3 covers 13 residues. Germline loops: CDR1 SGHVS, CDR2 FQNEAQ. The sample belongs to a study of cytomegalovirus exposure and HLA in healthy donors. The PCR employed 60 Vbeta primers together with 13 Jbeta primers. Assay: immunoSEQ multiplex PCR; the TCRdb copy retains only in-frame clones and omits some. The data show 95,000 to 150,000 clones, with over 65% seen just once and around 3.3% held by the top ten. The sequencing input was PBMCs. This rearrangement joins TRBV7-8 to TRBJ2-1; 7 nucleotides agree with TRBD1. This TCR was recovered from a woman aged 25-40 years in good health and CMV-seropositive. CDR3 in DNA: TGTGCCAGCAGCCCCGACAGGGTCAATGAGCAGTTCTTC. It is translated as CASSPDRVNEQFF.